Following are 11 T cell receptor beta chains from one sample sequenced in a study of shared clonotypes between healthy human individuals. Only in-frame clones appear in the TCRdb table, and some are missing; sequencing was by immunoSEQ multiplex PCR. The table has 2 million to 2.5 million clones, over 85% seen once. Sequenced input: naive CD4+ T cells sorted from blood. The subset here: CD45RA+ positively selected. The receptors originated from a man between 18 and 29 years old in good health.

This chain's CDR3 is CASSFGGAQSALHF. The CDR3 DNA follows: TGTGCCAGCAGTTTTGGGGGCGCGCAATCGGCCCTCCACTTT. V and J are TRBV27 and TRBJ1-6; tentative D call: TRBD1 (6 bases). The V end lost 3 bases, the J end lost 14 bases, and 17 bases lay between the germline ends. The CDR3 totals 14 residues. Germline V gene sequence: CDR1 MNHEY, CDR2 SMNVEV (reference sequence).

The V gene is TRBV18, the J gene TRBJ1-1; unclear D gene. Trimming cost V 2 bases and J 5 bases, with 12 bases left between them. In germline, CDR1 is KGHSH, CDR2 LQKENI. The CDR3 is 14 residues long. DNA of the CDR3: TGTGCCAGCTCACCAAACTCTATTGGAACTGAAGCTTTCTTT. It encodes CASSPNSIGTEAFF. The whole variable domain, remainder taken from reference TRBV18 and TRBJ1-1, is NAGVMQNPRHLVRRRGQEARLRCSPMKGHSHVYWYRQLPEEGLKFMVYLQKENIIDESGMPKERFSAEFPKEGPSILRIQQVVRGDSAAYFCASSPNSIGTEAFFGQGTRLTVV.

This clone showed up just once. This chain joins TRBV6-7 and TRBJ1-5; D possibly corresponds to TRBD1 (6 bases). TRBV6-7 is recorded as an ORF, its role being uncertain. Trimming took 0 bases from V and 6 from J, leaving 21 bases between them. The CDR3 spans 18 residues. This CDR3 reads CASSYSKLATGSRQPQHF. Here the CDR3 DNA reads TGTGCCAGCAGTTACTCGAAGTTGGCGACAGGTAGTCGTCAGCCCCAGCATTTT.

The chain uses TRBV11-2 and TRBJ2-3; TRBD2 might be the D (6 bases). The CDR3 sequence is 17 residues long. V was shortened by 1 base and J by 2 bases, with 16 bases between the two germline ends. Per germline, CDR1 SGHAT and CDR2 FQNNGV. As DNA, the CDR3 is TGTGCCAGCAGCTTAGTTCTACGGGACTCGGCCACAGATACGCAGTATTTT. Its translation is CASSLVLRDSATDTQYF.

For this clone: The identical CDR3 is also encoded by other nucleotide sequences in the sample. The chain recombines TRBV11-2 with TRBJ2-5; 8 bases map to TRBD2. The germline gives CDR1 SGHAT, CDR2 FQNNGV. The CDR3 extends over 15 amino acids. V gave up 5 bases and J gave up 5 bases; unmatched junction bases: 10. CDR3 sequence (DNA): TGTGCCAGCAGCCTTTCCGGCGGGGGGCCGGAGACCCAGTACTTC. Residues: CASSLSGGGPETQYF.

A few counts support this clone. Other DNA variants within this sample encode the same CDR3. This sequence joins TRBV20-1 and TRBJ2-3; D is unclear. The germline gives CDR1 DFQATT, CDR2 SNEGSKA (reference sequence). This CDR3 contains 10 residues. The ends were cut back, 3 bases at V and 5 bases at J, with 3 bases in the middle. CDR3 sequence reads: CSARKDTQYF. The CDR3 DNA reads as TGCAGTGCTAGGAAAGATACGCAGTATTTT.

The chain combines TRBV6-5 with TRBJ1-4; 7 nucleotides agree with TRBD1. Germline V gene lookup returns CDR1 MNHEY and CDR2 SVGAGI. V lost 5 bases and J lost 4; bases outside the gene matches: 7. This CDR3 has 15 residues. The DNA of the CDR3 is TGTGCCAGCAGTGCACACAGGGGACTTAATGAAAAACTGTTTTTT. As protein: CASSAHRGLNEKLFF.

To note about this clone: At the DNA level, this CDR3 is encoded by other sequences in the same sample as well. V and J are TRBV5-1 and TRBJ2-2; TRBD1 aligns across 8 bases. CDR1 is SGHRS and CDR2 is YFSETQ in the germline V gene. Germline trimming cut 4 bases from V and 1 base from J; bases unmatched to any gene: 3. This CDR3 spans 15 amino acids. The CDR3 sequence: CASSPGGGNTGELFF. CDR3 DNA sequence: TGCGCCAGCAGCCCAGGGGGCGGGAACACCGGGGAGCTGTTTTTT.

This chain uses TRBV7-3 with TRBJ1-2; TRBD1 might be the D (5 bases). The V end was cut by 3 bases, the J end by 4 bases, with 9 bases between. CDR3 size: 13 residues. Germline CDR1 reads SGHTA; CDR2 reads FQGTGA. CDR3 sequence: CASSLGEGYGYTF. DNA of the CDR3: TGTGCCAGCAGCTTGGGGGAGGGCTATGGCTACACCTTC.

The chain has TRBV6-1 and TRBJ1-1; D unclear. Germline V gene data show CDR1 as MNHNS and CDR2 as SASEGT. CDR3 size: 15 residues. V lost 3 bases, J lost 3 bases, and 14 bases lay in between. CDR3 protein: CASSDPLGWDTEAFF. CDR3 sequence (DNA): TGTGCCAGCAGTGACCCACTGGGGTGGGACACTGAAGCTTTCTTT.

The chain couples TRBV5-4 to TRBJ1-1; D is possibly TRBD1 (5 bases). Deletions cut 0 bases from V and 3 bases from J, with 12 bases between. The CDR3 extends over 15 amino acids. Germline lookup yields CDR1 SGHNT and CDR2 YYREEE (reference sequence). Here the CDR3 DNA reads TGTGCCAGCAGCTTGGCTTCAGGGAGGGACACTGAAGCTTTCTTT. It encodes CASSLASGRDTEAFF.